Included here is one TCR beta chain sequence, with context. These data are taken from a study of T-cell memory formation after mild COVID-19. Study information: The study found TCR clusters largely donor specific.

TCR alpha and TCR beta cDNA libraries carrying sample barcodes and UMIs were produced by 5'RACE using constant-segment primers. TCRdb ran MiXCR on the 5' RACE reads and lists one entry per CDR3 protein. The profile shows 170,000 or so distinct CDR3 sequences, 25% to 40% of them singletons. This CDR3 is built from 15 residues. Germline trimming cut 5 bases from V and 2 bases from J; bases unmatched to any gene: 7. Per germline, CDR1 KGHSH and CDR2 LQKENI. The sample consisted of PBMCs or a T cell subset sorted from them (not recorded which). The chain uses TRBV18 and TRBJ2-3, with 7 bases that match TRBD1. The origin of this receptor is an adult woman who had mild COVID-19 (a few samples of this study predate the infection). Cell type and time point are not known. The CDR3 DNA follows: TGTGCCAGCTCATTCGGACAGGCCTACACAGATACGCAGTATTTT. This sequence encodes CASSFGQAYTDTQYF.